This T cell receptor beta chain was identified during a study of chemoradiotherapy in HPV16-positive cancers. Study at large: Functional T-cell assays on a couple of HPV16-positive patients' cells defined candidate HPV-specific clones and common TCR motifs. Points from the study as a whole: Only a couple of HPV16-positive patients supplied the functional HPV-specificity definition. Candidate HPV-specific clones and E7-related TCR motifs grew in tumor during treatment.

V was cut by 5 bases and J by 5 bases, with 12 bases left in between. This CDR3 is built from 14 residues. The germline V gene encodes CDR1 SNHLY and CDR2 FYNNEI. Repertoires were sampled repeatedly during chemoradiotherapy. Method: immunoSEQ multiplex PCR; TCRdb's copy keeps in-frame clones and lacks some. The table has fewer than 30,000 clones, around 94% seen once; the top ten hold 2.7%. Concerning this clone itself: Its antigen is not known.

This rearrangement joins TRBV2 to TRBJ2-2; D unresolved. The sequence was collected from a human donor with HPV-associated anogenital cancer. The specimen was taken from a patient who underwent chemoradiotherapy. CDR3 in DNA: TGTGCCAGCAGTTACGTAACTGGGACCGGGGAGCTGTTTTTT. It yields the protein CASSYVTGTGELFF.